The subject of this entry is one TCR beta chain. This specimen belongs to a study of control samples from healthy donors and cancer patients. Profiling relied on immunoSEQ multiplex PCR, and the TCRdb table lists in-frame clones only, not all of them. The data show tens of thousands of clones, with 85% to 95% seen just once and about 0.8% held by the top ten. Germline loops: CDR1 MNHEY, CDR2 SVGEGT. Deletions cut 5 bases from V and 7 bases from J, with 15 bases between. This CDR3 comprises 13 residues. This chain links TRBV6-2 or TRBV6-3 with TRBJ2-7; maybe TRBD1 (5 bases). This TCR was sampled from a man aged 25 to 40 with colorectal cancer. Sequencing used PBMCs. The CDR3 sequence is CASSGAGVWEQYF. CDR3 DNA: TGTGCCAGCAGTGGGGCAGGTGTGTGGGAGCAGTACTTC.